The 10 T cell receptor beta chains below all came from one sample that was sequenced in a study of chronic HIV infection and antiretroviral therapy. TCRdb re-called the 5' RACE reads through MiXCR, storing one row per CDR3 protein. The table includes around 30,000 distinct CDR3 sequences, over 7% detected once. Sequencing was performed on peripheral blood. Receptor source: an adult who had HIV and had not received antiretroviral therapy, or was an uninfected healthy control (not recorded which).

The CDR3 reads CASSRSKDTDTQYF. CDR3 DNA: TGTGCCAGCAGCCGTTCGAAGGACACAGATACGCAGTATTTT. The chain employs TRBV6-4 and TRBJ2-3; D is ambiguous. The length of the CDR3 is 14 residues. CDR1 is MRHNA, CDR2 SNTAGT, per germline. V lost 6 bases to trimming and J lost 2 bases, with 12 bases between them.

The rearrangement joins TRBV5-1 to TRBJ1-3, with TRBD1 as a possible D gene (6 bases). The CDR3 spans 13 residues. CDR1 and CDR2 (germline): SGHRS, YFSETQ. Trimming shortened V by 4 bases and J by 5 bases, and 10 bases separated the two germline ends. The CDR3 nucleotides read TGCGCCAGCAGCGTGGGACAAAGAAACACCATATATTTT. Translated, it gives CASSVGQRNTIYF.

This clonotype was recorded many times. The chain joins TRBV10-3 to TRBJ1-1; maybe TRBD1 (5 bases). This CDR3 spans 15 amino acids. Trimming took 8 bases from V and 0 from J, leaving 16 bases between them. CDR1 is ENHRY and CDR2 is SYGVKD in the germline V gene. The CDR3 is CAIGGRTAMNTEAFF. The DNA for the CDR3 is TGTGCCATCGGGGGGAGGACGGCCATGAACACTGAAGCTTTCTTT.

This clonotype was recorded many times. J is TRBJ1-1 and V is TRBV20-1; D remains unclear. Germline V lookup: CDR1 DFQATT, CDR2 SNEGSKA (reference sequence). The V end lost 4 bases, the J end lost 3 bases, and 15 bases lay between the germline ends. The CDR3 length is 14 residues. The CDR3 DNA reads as TGCAGTGCTATTGCCCAACGCGGTGACACTGAAGCTTTCTTT. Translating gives CSAIAQRGDTEAFF.

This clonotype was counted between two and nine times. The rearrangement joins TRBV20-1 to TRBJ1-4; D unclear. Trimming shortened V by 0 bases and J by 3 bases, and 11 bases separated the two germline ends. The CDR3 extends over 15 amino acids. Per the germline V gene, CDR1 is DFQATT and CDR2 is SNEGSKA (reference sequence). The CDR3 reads CSARDKWSSNEKLFF. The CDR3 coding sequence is TGCAGTGCTAGAGACAAGTGGTCCTCTAATGAAAAACTGTTTTTT.

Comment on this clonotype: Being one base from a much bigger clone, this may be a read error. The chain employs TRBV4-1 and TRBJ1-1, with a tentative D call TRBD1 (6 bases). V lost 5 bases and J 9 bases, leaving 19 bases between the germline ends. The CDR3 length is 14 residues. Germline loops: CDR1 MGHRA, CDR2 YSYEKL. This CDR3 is CASSSRTVVTKAFF. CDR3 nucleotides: TGCGCCAGCAGCTCCAGGACAGTAGTAACTAAAGCTTTCTTT.

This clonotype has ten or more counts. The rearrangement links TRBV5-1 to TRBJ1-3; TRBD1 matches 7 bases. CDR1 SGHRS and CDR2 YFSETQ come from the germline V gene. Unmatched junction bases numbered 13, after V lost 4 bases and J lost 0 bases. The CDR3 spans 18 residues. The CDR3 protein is CASSHTGVLGLSGNTIYF. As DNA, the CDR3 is TGCGCCAGCAGCCATACAGGGGTCCTTGGCCTCTCTGGAAACACCATATATTTT.

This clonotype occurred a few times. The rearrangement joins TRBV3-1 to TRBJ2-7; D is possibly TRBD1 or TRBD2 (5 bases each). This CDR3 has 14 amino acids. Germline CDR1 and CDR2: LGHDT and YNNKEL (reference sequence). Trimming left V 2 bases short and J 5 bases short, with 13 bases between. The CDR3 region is CASSQRGARNEQYF. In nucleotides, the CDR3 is TGTGCCAGCAGCCAAAGAGGGGCGCGCAACGAGCAGTACTTC.

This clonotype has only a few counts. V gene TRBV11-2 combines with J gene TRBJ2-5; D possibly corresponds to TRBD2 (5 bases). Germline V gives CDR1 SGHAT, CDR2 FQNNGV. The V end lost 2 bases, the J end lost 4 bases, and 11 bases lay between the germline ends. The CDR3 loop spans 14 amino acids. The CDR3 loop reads CASSLSGVGETQYF. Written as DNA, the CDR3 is TGTGCCAGCAGCTTATCCGGGGTAGGAGAGACCCAGTACTTC.

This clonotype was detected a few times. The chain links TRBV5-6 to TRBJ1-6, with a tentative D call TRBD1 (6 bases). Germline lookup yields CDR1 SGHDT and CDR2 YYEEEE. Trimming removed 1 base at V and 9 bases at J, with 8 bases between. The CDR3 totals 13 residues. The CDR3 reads CASSLQGTSPLHF. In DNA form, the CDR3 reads TGTGCCAGCAGCTTGCAGGGGACTTCACCCCTCCACTTT.